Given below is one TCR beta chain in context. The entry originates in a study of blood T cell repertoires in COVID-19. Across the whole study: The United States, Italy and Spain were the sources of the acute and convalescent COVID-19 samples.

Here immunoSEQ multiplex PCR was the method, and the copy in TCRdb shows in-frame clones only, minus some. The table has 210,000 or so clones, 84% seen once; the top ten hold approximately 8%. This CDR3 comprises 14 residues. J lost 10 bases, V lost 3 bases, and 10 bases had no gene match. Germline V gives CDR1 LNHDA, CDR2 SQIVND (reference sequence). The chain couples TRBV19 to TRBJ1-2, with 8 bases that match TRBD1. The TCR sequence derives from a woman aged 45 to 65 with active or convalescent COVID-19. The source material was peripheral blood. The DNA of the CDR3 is TGTGCCAGTAGTATCGGGCAGGGGGCGCCGAACTACACCTTC. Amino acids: CASSIGQGAPNYTF.